This passage covers 10 T cell receptor beta chains from one sample sequenced in a study of T cells in Graves' hyperthyroidism and ophthalmopathy. TCR beta CDR3 region amplification was performed from RNA transcripts. During a first-round RT-PCR of the TCR CDR3, the HTBI primer set was used. MiXCR was run by TCRdb on the multiplex PCR reads, yielding one entry per CDR3 protein. The table includes 130,000 to 150,000 distinct CDR3 sequences, around 21% detected once. The sequencing sample was made of blood. These receptors all come from a woman between 50 and 59 years old with Graves' hyperthyroidism that later progressed to Graves' ophthalmopathy.

This clonotype was seen at least ten times. V usage is TRBV7-8 and J usage is TRBJ2-7; 7 bases line up with TRBD1. This CDR3 comprises 15 residues. Germline CDR1 SGHVS, CDR2 FQNEAQ. J was trimmed by 2 bases and V by 4 bases; bases with no gene match: 8. CDR3 in amino acids: CASSSRQGKAYEQYF. CDR3 sequence (DNA): TGTGCCAGCAGCTCCCGACAGGGCAAGGCCTACGAGCAGTACTTC.

This chain uses TRBV28 with TRBJ1-5, with D maybe TRBD1 (5 bases). Deletions cut 5 bases from V and 7 bases from J, with 15 bases between. The CDR3 spans 14 residues. Germline assignment: CDR1 MDHEN and CDR2 SYDVKM. The CDR3 here is CASSVGSGEQPQHF. In DNA form, the CDR3 reads TGTGCCAGCAGTGTCGGGTCGGGGGAGCAGCCCCAGCATTTT.

This clonotype was counted at least ten times. The chain recombines TRBV7-9 with TRBJ2-7; a weak D match, TRBD1 (6 bases). Per germline, CDR1 SEHNR and CDR2 FQNEAQ (reference sequence). V lost 4 bases and J 0 bases, leaving 13 bases between the germline ends. This CDR3 is built from 15 residues. CDR3 loop: CASSSGQISSYEQYF. In nucleotides, the CDR3 is TGTGCCAGCAGCTCAGGACAGATTAGCTCCTACGAGCAGTACTTC.

This clonotype was recorded many times. The J gene is TRBJ1-1, the V gene TRBV7-9; perhaps TRBD1 as D (6 bases). Germline CDR1 reads SEHNR; CDR2 reads FQNEAQ (reference sequence). The ends were cut back, 5 bases at V and 2 bases at J, with 15 bases in the middle. The CDR3 is 15 amino acids. The CDR3 coding sequence is TGTGCCAGCAGCACCCCTTGGACAGCTAACACTGAAGCTTTCTTT. As protein: CASSTPWTANTEAFF.

In its sample, this clonotype was seen many times. The rearrangement uses TRBV3-1 and TRBJ2-5; weak D call: TRBD1 (6 bases). The CDR3 is made up of 14 amino acids. Trimming left V 5 bases short and J 5 bases short, with 15 bases between. The germline CDR1 and CDR2 sequences are LGHDT and YNNKEL (reference sequence). The DNA of the CDR3 is TGTGCCAGCAGCGACACGGACAGAACCGAGACCCAGTACTTC. Protein sequence: CASSDTDRTETQYF.

This clonotype showed up many times. The chain combines TRBV5-6 with TRBJ2-1; 12 nucleotides agree with TRBD2. This CDR3 contains 17 residues. J gave up 0 bases and V 4 bases, and 5 bases lay outside the gene matches. The germline gives CDR1 SGHDT, CDR2 YYEEEE. DNA of the CDR3: TGTGCCAGCAGCCCCCGGGGACTAGCGGGCTCCTACAATGAGCAGTTCTTC. Its translation is CASSPRGLAGSYNEQFF.

This clonotype showed up many times. V is TRBV7-3 and J is TRBJ2-1; tentatively, D is TRBD1 or TRBD2 (5 bases each). The CDR3 has 16 amino acids. CDR1 SGHTA and CDR2 FQGTGA come from the germline V gene. Trimming took 1 base from V and 3 from J, leaving 13 bases between them. The DNA for the CDR3 is TGTGCCAGCAGCTTAAGGGGAGACAGAATCTACAATGAGCAGTTCTTC. Protein product: CASSLRGDRIYNEQFF.

In this sample, this clonotype turned up many times. The V and J genes are TRBV12-3 or TRBV12-4 and TRBJ1-1; D might be TRBD1 (6 bases). The CDR3 sequence is 14 residues long. Trimming removed 3 bases from V and 0 bases from J, with 8 bases in between. The CDR3 DNA follows: TGTGCCAGCAGTTTTCAGGGGTTGAACACTGAAGCTTTCTTT. Protein sequence: CASSFQGLNTEAFF.

The V and J genes are TRBV19 and TRBJ2-1; 12 positions match TRBD2. Germline lookup yields CDR1 LNHDA and CDR2 SQIVND (reference sequence). CDR3 size: 16 residues. J lost 12 bases, V lost 5 bases, and 14 bases had no gene match. CDR3 region: CASSPSASGRAIGQFF. In DNA form, the CDR3 reads TGTGCCAGTAGTCCGTCGGCTAGCGGGAGGGCCATCGGGCAGTTCTTC.

This clonotype was recorded many times. The chain has TRBV18 and TRBJ2-3, with D possibly being TRBD1 (6 bases). The germline V gene encodes CDR1 KGHSH and CDR2 LQKENI. The CDR3 has 15 amino acids. The V gene lost 4 bases and the J gene lost 4 bases, with 15 bases spanning the gap. The CDR3 bases are TGTGCCAGCTCACGTCGGACAGCCGGCGCAGATACGCAGTATTTT. It yields the protein CASSRRTAGADTQYF.